Below are 14 T cell receptor beta chains sequenced from a single sample in a study of siplizumab effects on memory and regulatory T cells (dated by TCRdb to about 2019). Receptor libraries were prepared by the immunoSEQ multiplex PCR assay. TCRdb re-hosts the immuneACCESS table, in-frame sequences only. Its copies lack some clones; in the studies checked, an unresolved V gene accounts for under half of them, and the cause for the rest is not known. The table for this sample lists approximately 68,000 clones; less than 95% of them were counted only once. The biggest ten clones account for roughly 30% of the sample. The sample was CD8+ T cells sorted from blood. These receptor sequences come from a human donor in good health.

The chain employs TRBV7-2 and TRBJ2-7; 10 nucleotides align to TRBD2. V lost 6 bases to trimming and J lost 3 bases; unmatched junction nucleotides: 8. CDR1 SGHTA and CDR2 FQGNSA come from the germline V gene. The CDR3 contains 15 residues. The CDR3 spells CASSVVLAGDYEQYF. The CDR3 DNA follows: TGTGCCAGCAGTGTGGTTCTAGCGGGAGACTACGAGCAGTACTTC.

This chain uses TRBV7-9 with TRBJ2-3; 7 bases align to TRBD1. The germline V gene encodes CDR1 SEHNR and CDR2 FQNEAQ (reference sequence). This CDR3 has 18 residues. V gave up 6 bases and J gave up 1 base; unmatched junction bases: 16. CDR3 in DNA: TGTGCCAGCAGTGACGACCCCCTGACAGGGAAGGGCACAGATACGCAGTATTTT. This encodes CASSDDPLTGKGTDTQYF.

J is TRBJ1-1 and V is TRBV7-2; no reliable D call. V shed 5 bases and J shed 0 bases, with 13 bases lying between them. The CDR3 loop spans 15 amino acids. Germline V gene sequence: CDR1 SGHTA, CDR2 FQGNSA. CDR3 loop: CASSTDVSMNTEAFF. The CDR3 DNA follows: TGTGCCAGCAGCACAGACGTCAGTATGAACACTGAAGCTTTCTTT.

The chain uses TRBV27 and TRBJ2-7; D is ambiguous. This CDR3 contains 14 residues. The V gene lost 3 bases and the J gene lost 0 bases, with 9 bases spanning the gap. The germline V gene encodes CDR1 MNHEY and CDR2 SMNVEV (reference sequence). CDR3 protein: CASSFDTYSYEQYF. The CDR3 coding sequence is TGTGCCAGCAGTTTCGATACGTACTCCTACGAGCAGTACTTC.

The rearrangement links TRBV15 to TRBJ1-5, with TRBD1 as a possible D gene (6 bases). CDR1 and CDR2 (germline): LNHNV, YYDKDF (reference sequence). V lost 3 bases to trimming and J lost 1 base, with 19 bases between them. The CDR3 length is 18 residues. In DNA, the CDR3 is TGTGCCACCAGCAGTACTGTCACAGGGTTTAAGAGCAATCAGCCCCAGCATTTT. It is translated as CATSSTVTGFKSNQPQHF.

The gene calls are TRBV19 and TRBJ2-1; D unclear. Trimming cost V 0 bases and J 4 bases, with 4 bases left between them. The CDR3 runs to 13 residues. Germline CDR1 and CDR2: LNHDA and SQIVND (reference sequence). DNA for the CDR3: TGTGCCAGTAGTATAGATCCGTACAATGAGCAGTTCTTC. Translation gives CASSIDPYNEQFF.

V usage is TRBV6-5 and J usage is TRBJ2-3; possibly TRBD1 for D (6 bases). CDR1 is MNHEY and CDR2 is SVGAGI in the germline V gene. The CDR3 is 14 residues long. V was trimmed by 4 bases and J by 5 bases, leaving 13 bases between them. CDR3 coding DNA: TGTGCCAGCAGTTTCGGACAGCCACAAGATACGCAGTATTTT. Translation: CASSFGQPQDTQYF.

This clone turned up a few times. The chain links TRBV4-1 to TRBJ2-2; a possible D gene is TRBD2 (6 bases). Germline CDR1 MGHRA, CDR2 YSYEKL. V lost 3 bases and J lost 3, with 17 bases in between. The CDR3 runs to 17 residues. CDR3: CASSQTYGGTYTGELFF. In DNA, the CDR3 is TGCGCCAGCAGCCAGACCTACGGCGGGACCTACACCGGGGAGCTGTTTTTT.

The chain combines TRBV25-1 with TRBJ2-1, with TRBD2 identical over 7 bases. The J segment lost 6 bases and the V segment lost 9 bases, leaving 11 bases of the junction unmatched. The length of the CDR3 is 14 residues. Looked up from germline, CDR1 is MGHDK and CDR2 is SYGVNS. CDR3 DNA: TGTGCCAGTTCGGGGACTATAGGTTCCAATGAGCAGTTCTTC. It yields the protein CASSGTIGSNEQFF.

This clone has more than one count but fewer than ten. The chain is built from TRBV9 and TRBJ2-3, with 12 bases lining up with TRBD2. Germline V gene lookup returns CDR1 SGDLS and CDR2 YYNGEE. The CDR3 is made up of 17 amino acids. V trimming: 3 bases; J trimming: 3 bases; junction bases outside the gene matches: 8. Here the CDR3 reads CASSAGMTSGRTDTQYF. Here the CDR3 DNA reads TGTGCCAGCAGCGCCGGAATGACTAGCGGGAGAACAGATACGCAGTATTTT.

This chain links TRBV6-5 with TRBJ1-1; D not certain. Germline lookup yields CDR1 MNHEY and CDR2 SVGAGI. CDR3 length equals 14 residues. V was pared by 2 bases and J by 0 bases, with 7 bases between. Written as DNA, the CDR3 is TGTGCCAGCAGTTACCAGAAATTGAACACTGAAGCTTTCTTT. Amino acids: CASSYQKLNTEAFF.

The chain links TRBV29-1 to TRBJ2-3, with 7 nucleotides matching TRBD1. With V trimmed by 6 bases and J by 1 base, 1 base remained unmatched. CDR1 is SQVTM, CDR2 ANQGSEA, per germline. This CDR3 region has 12 residues. The CDR3, as DNA: TGCAGCGTAGGGACAGGCACAGATACGCAGTATTTT. Translation gives CSVGTGTDTQYF.

The chain recombines TRBV6-6 with TRBJ2-7; a weak D match, TRBD1 (5 bases). The CDR3 has 13 amino acids. The germline V gene encodes CDR1 MNHNY and CDR2 SVGAGI (reference sequence). V was cut by 6 bases and J by 6 bases, with 15 bases left in between. CDR3 sequence: CASRFLQGVEQYF. DNA of the CDR3: TGTGCCAGCAGATTCCTCCAGGGTGTCGAGCAGTACTTC.

The chain's CDR3 is CASSVGGGQSYEQYF. The CDR3 DNA sequence: TGTGCCAGCAGCGTAGGAGGGGGCCAGAGCTACGAGCAGTACTTC. The chain uses TRBV9 and TRBJ2-7, with TRBD1 matching 7 bases. With V trimmed by 0 bases and J by 3 bases, 6 bases remained unmatched. CDR3 length equals 15 residues. Germline CDR1 is SGDLS and CDR2 is YYNGEE.